The clone carrying this T cell receptor beta chain was seen a few times. V gave up 9 bases and J gave up 6 bases; unmatched junction bases: 9. The CDR3 is 15 residues long. CDR1 is MNHEY and CDR2 is SVGAGI in the germline V gene. Preparing the TCRbeta library involved the use of unique molecular identifiers. TCRdb ran MiXCR on the PCR reads and lists one entry per CDR3 protein. The data hold hundreds of thousands of distinct CDR3 sequences, with about 12% observed a single time. This sample is part of a study of T-cell reconstitution after alpha-beta-depleted transplantation in children. This TCR was sampled from a human donor who donated a stem cell graft to a child with combined immunodeficiency. Here the sequenced sample was PBMCs from the stem cell graft donor, taken from the stem cell graft. V and J are TRBV6-5 and TRBJ2-1, with 12 bases matching TRBD2. The CDR3 bases are TGTGCCAGTAGAAGACTAGCGGGAGTCTCCAATGAGCAGTTCTTC. Translation: CASRRLAGVSNEQFF.